These T cell receptor beta chains were read from a single sample in a study of blood T cells in healthy people across ages. TCRdb re-called the 5' RACE reads through MiXCR, storing one row per CDR3 protein. This table has about 1.6 million distinct CDR3 sequences, 34% appearing once. Sequenced: blood. Receptors originate from a woman in her 30s in good health. Each CDR3 is given with its conserved first and last residue. D genes are given only for firm matches. Expanded clones get a size class; other rows say once, few or many, or leave the size out.

J: TRBJ2-5; size: few; length: 15; D: -; V: TRBV4-1; CDR3: CASSQQAGRVGAQYF; DNA: TGCGCCAGCAGCCAGCAAGCCGGACGAGTCGGGGCCCAGTACTTC
J: TRBJ1-2; size: -; length: 15; D: -; V: TRBV5-1; CDR3: CASSFRPGDNYGYTF; DNA: TGCGCCAGCAGCTTCCGGCCAGGAGACAACTATGGCTACACCTTC
J: TRBJ1-6; size: -; length: 15; D: -; V: TRBV6-2/TRBV6-3; CDR3: CASSTPTAPRSPLHF; DNA: TGTGCCAGCAGTACGCCTACCGCCCCACGGTCACCCCTCCACTTT
J: TRBJ2-7; size: many; length: 15; D: -; V: TRBV4-1; CDR3: CASSQKDSDPYEQYF; DNA: TGCGCCAGCAGCCAAAAGGACAGCGACCCCTACGAGCAGTACTTC
J: TRBJ2-3; size: -; length: 16; D: -; V: TRBV15; CDR3: CATSSAVPEVADTQYF; DNA: TGTGCCACCAGCAGTGCGGTCCCCGAGGTTGCAGATACGCAGTATTTT
J: TRBJ2-3; size: few; length: 16; D: TRBD2; V: TRBV10-2; CDR3: CASSRLAEGLTDTQYF; DNA: TGCGCCAGCTCGCGACTAGCGGAAGGGCTCACAGATACGCAGTATTTT
J: TRBJ1-4; size: once; length: 15; D: -; V: TRBV7-2; CDR3: CASSPLVVTNEKLFF; DNA: TGTGCCAGCAGCCCCCTAGTTGTAACTAATGAAAAACTGTTTTTT
J: TRBJ2-1; size: -; length: 13; D: -; V: TRBV27; CDR3: CASSPLGPTEQFF; DNA: TGTGCCAGCAGTCCGCTAGGCCCCACTGAGCAGTTCTTC
J: TRBJ1-6; size: few; length: 15; D: -; V: TRBV20-1; CDR3: CSARGHLAGNSPLHF; DNA: TGCAGTGCTAGGGGACATCTCGCCGGGAATTCACCCCTCCACTTT
J: TRBJ2-1; size: many; length: 11; D: TRBD2; V: TRBV2; CDR3: CASRGSGGQFF; DNA: TGTGCCAGCAGGGGAAGCGGGGGGCAGTTCTTC
J: TRBJ1-2; size: few; length: 16; D: -; V: TRBV30; CDR3: CAWSSSPGVSNYGYTF; DNA: TGTGCCTGGAGTTCAAGCCCAGGGGTTTCTAACTATGGCTACACCTTC
J: TRBJ2-7; size: few; length: 17; D: -; V: TRBV5-5; CDR3: CASSWGGGGDASYEQYF; DNA: TGTGCCAGCAGCTGGGGAGGGGGCGGCGACGCCTCCTACGAGCAGTACTTC
J: TRBJ1-1; size: once; length: 14; D: -; V: TRBV7-2; CDR3: CASSPRYGNTEAFF; DNA: TGTGCCAGCAGCCCACGATATGGGAACACTGAAGCTTTCTTT
J: TRBJ1-1; size: -; length: 13; D: -; V: TRBV9; CDR3: CASSPGLYTEAFF; DNA: TGTGCCAGCAGCCCAGGACTGTACACTGAAGCTTTCTTT
J: TRBJ2-1; size: -; length: 17; D: TRBD2; V: TRBV7-2; CDR3: CAISLDFGRGANNEQFF; DNA: TGTGCCATCAGCTTAGACTTCGGGCGGGGGGCCAACAATGAGCAGTTCTTC
J: TRBJ2-1; size: -; length: 16; D: -; V: TRBV6-6; CDR3: CASSPLRQSSYNEQFF; DNA: TGTGCCAGCAGTCCCCTCCGGCAGAGCTCCTACAATGAGCAGTTCTTC
J: TRBJ2-5; size: -; length: 14; D: -; V: TRBV28; CDR3: CASSLSGAEETQYF; DNA: TGTGCCAGCAGTTTATCAGGGGCTGAAGAGACCCAGTACTTC
J: TRBJ2-1; size: few; length: 13; D: -; V: TRBV3-1; CDR3: CASQRRDSNEQFF; DNA: TGTGCCAGCCAGCGGCGGGACAGCAATGAGCAGTTCTTC
J: TRBJ2-3; size: few; length: 15; D: TRBD2; V: TRBV5-1; CDR3: CASRIRTSGTDTQYF; DNA: TGCGCCAGCAGAATAAGAACTAGCGGCACAGATACGCAGTATTTT
J: TRBJ2-5; size: many; length: 13; D: -; V: TRBV29-1; CDR3: CSVAHRVSETQYF; DNA: TGCAGCGTTGCCCACAGGGTATCTGAGACCCAGTACTTC
J: TRBJ2-1; size: -; length: 15; D: -; V: TRBV12-3/TRBV12-4; CDR3: CASSYRGDPLDEQFF; DNA: TGTGCCAGCAGTTACAGAGGGGACCCTTTGGATGAGCAGTTCTTC
J: TRBJ1-2; size: -; length: 14; D: -; V: TRBV6-6; CDR3: CASSYDSLPYGYTF; DNA: TGTGCCAGCAGTTACGACAGCCTGCCCTATGGCTACACCTTC